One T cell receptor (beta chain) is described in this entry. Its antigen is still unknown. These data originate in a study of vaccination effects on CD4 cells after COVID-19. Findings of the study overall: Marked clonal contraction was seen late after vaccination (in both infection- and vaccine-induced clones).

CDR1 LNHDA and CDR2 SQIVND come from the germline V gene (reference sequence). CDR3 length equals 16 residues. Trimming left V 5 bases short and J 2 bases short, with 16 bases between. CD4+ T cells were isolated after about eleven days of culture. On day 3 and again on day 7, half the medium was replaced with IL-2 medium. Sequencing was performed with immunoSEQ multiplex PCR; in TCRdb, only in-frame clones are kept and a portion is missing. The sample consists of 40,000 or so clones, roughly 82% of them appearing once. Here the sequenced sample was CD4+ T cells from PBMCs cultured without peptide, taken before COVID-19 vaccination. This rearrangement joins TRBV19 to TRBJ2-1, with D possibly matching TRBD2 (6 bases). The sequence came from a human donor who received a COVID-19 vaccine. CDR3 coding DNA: TGTGCCAGTAGTCGGTCACAGCGGGCAACCTACAATGAGCAGTTCTTC. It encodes CASSRSQRATYNEQFF. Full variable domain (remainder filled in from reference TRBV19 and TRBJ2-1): DGGITQSPKYLFRKEGQNVTLSCEQNLNHDAMYWYRQDPGQGLRLIYYSQIVNDFQKGDIAEGYSVSREKKESFPLTVTSAQKNPTAFYLCASSRSQRATYNEQFFGPGTRLTVL.